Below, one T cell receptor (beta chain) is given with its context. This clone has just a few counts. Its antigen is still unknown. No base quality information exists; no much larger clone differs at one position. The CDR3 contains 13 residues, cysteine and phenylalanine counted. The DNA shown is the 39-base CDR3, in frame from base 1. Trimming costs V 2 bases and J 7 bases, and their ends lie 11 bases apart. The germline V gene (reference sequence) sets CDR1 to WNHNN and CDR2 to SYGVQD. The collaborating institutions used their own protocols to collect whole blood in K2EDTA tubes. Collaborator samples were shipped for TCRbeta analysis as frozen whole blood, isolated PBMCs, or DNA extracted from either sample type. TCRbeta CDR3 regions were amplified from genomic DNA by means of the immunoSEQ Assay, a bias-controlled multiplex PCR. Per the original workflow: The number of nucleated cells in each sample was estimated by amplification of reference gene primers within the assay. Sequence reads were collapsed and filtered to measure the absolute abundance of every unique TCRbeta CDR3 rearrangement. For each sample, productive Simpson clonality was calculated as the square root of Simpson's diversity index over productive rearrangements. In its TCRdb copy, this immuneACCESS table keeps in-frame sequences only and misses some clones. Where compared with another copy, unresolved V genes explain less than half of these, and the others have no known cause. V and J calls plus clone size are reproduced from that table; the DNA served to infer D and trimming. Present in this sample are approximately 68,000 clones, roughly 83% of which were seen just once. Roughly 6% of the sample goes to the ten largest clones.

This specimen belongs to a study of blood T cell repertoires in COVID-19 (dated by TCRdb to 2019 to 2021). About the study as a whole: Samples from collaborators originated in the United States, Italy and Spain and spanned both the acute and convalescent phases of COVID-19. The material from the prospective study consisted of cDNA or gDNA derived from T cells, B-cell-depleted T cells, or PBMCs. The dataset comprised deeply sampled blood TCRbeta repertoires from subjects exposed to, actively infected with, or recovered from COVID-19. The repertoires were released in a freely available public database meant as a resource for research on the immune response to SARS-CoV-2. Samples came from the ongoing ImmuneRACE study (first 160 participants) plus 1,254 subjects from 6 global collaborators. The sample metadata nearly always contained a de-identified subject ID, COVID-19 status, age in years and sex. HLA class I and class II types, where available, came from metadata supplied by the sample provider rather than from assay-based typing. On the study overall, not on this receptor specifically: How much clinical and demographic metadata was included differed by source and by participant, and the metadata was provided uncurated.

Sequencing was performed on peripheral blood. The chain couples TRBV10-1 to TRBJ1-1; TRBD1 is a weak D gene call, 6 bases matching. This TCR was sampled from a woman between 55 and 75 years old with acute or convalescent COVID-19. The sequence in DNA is TGCGCCAGCAGTGAGGGGGGCGGCGGTGAAGCTTTCTTT. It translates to CASSEGGGGEAFF.